Sequencing of this TCR beta chain was carried out in a study of response to subunit inactivated influenza vaccine. Overall study findings and caveats: New T cells are recruited in small numbers by each seasonal influenza vaccination, according to the authors' suggestion.

TCRdb itself ran the RT-PCR reads through MiXCR, one entry per CDR3 protein. This table holds over 800,000 distinct CDR3 sequences, around 20% found once. The CDR3 consists of 15 residues. Germline loops: CDR1 SGDLS, CDR2 YYNGEE. Unmatched junction bases numbered 6, after V lost 3 bases and J lost 5 bases. Note on this clonotype: Its antigen is not identified.

This chain uses TRBV9 with TRBJ1-4; 8 nucleotides match TRBD1. The specimen comprised PBMCs from blood, sampled about 5 days after vaccination. The clonotype originates from a man between 50 and 59 years old who received an inactivated influenza vaccine. The CDR3 spells CASSASGTGNEKLFF. As DNA, the CDR3 is TGTGCCAGCAGCGCTTCCGGGACAGGCAATGAAAAACTGTTTTTT.